Below, one T cell receptor beta chain is given with its context. The data stem from a study of blood T cell repertoires in COVID-19. Profiling relied on immunoSEQ multiplex PCR, and the TCRdb table lists in-frame clones only, not all of them. The table lists more than 65,000 clones, about four fifths of them singletons. The CDR3 runs 13 residues. V lost 1 base, J lost 7 bases, and 7 bases lay in between. Germline V CDR1 and CDR2: MNHEY, SMNVEV (reference sequence). This TCR came from a woman aged 60-70 years with acute or convalescent COVID-19. The chain has TRBV27 and TRBJ1-4; D not certain. The material sequenced was peripheral blood. DNA for the CDR3: TGTGCCAGCAGTTTATGGCCGGGTGAAAAACTGTTTTTT. This sequence encodes CASSLWPGEKLFF.